This T cell receptor beta chain was found in a study of blood T cell repertoires in COVID-19. The wider study: Acute and convalescent COVID-19 specimens originated in the United States, Italy and Spain. Nucleic acid was either cDNA or gDNA, and it came from T cells, B-cell-depleted T cells, or PBMCs.

Per the authors' pipeline: Using reference gene primer amplification, nucleated cell counts were estimated. Produced via immunoSEQ multiplex PCR; TCRdb's table is partial and in-frame only. The V and J calls and clone size are taken from that table; D and trimming were inferred from the DNA. The sample lists around 300,000 clones, 87% occurring once. Germline assignment: CDR1 LNHDA and CDR2 SQIVND (reference sequence). V lost 1 base and J lost 0, with 10 bases in between. The CDR3 sequence is 16 residues long. The TCR originated in a man in his fifties with active or convalescent COVID-19. The rearrangement links TRBV19 to TRBJ1-5, with D possibly matching TRBD1 (5 bases). Input material: peripheral blood. The CDR3 protein is CASSIVRGGSNQPQHF. The CDR3 bases are TGTGCCAGTAGTATAGTAAGGGGAGGTAGCAATCAGCCCCAGCATTTT. Looking up the rest from reference TRBV19 and TRBJ1-5 gives the full variable domain: DGGITQSPKYLFRKEGQNVTLSCEQNLNHDAMYWYRQDPGQGLRLIYYSQIVNDFQKGDIAEGYSVSREKKESFPLTVTSAQKNPTAFYLCASSIVRGGSNQPQHFGDGTRLSIL.